Presented here are 27 T cell receptor beta chains from one specimen sequenced in a study of vaccination and CD4 T cells after COVID-19. With the Oncomine TCR Beta short-read assay, DNA from cultured CD4+ T cells was sequenced. TCRdb re-called the PCR reads through MiXCR, storing one row per CDR3 protein. The profile shows more than 9,500 distinct CDR3 sequences, 45% to 50% of them singletons. Described treatment: approximately 9-day PBMC culture with coronavirus spike peptide pools or control peptides (ViraFEST assay). These receptors are not linked to any known antigen. Sequenced sample: CD4+ T cells from blood, cultured in vitro. These receptors originate from a human donor who had recovered from COVID-19.

This clonotype was counted a few times. This rearrangement joins TRBV6-2 or TRBV6-3 to TRBJ2-3, with 9 bases lining up with TRBD1. Germline V gene lookup returns CDR1 MNHEY and CDR2 SVGEGT. V lost 7 bases to trimming and J lost 3 bases; unmatched junction nucleotides: 8. This CDR3 region has 15 residues. CDR3 in DNA: TGTGCCAGCATTACCCCGGGACAGGGAACAGATACGCAGTATTTT. Amino acid sequence: CASITPGQGTDTQYF.

V is TRBV7-2 and J is TRBJ1-6, with unresolved D. Germline V lookup: CDR1 SGHTA, CDR2 FQGNSA. The CDR3 runs to 15 residues. Trimming removed 7 bases from V and 7 bases from J, with 17 bases in between. In DNA, the CDR3 is TGTGCCAGCACCTACACCAGGACGGGAAATTCACCCCTCCACTTT. Its translation: CASTYTRTGNSPLHF.

The chain uses TRBV7-2 and TRBJ1-1, with D perhaps TRBD1 (6 bases). Germline V lookup: CDR1 SGHTA, CDR2 FQGNSA. This CDR3 region has 14 residues. The V gene lost 6 bases and the J gene lost 0 bases, with 11 bases spanning the gap. In DNA form, the CDR3 reads TGTGCCAGCAGAACAGGGACCTTGAACACTGAAGCTTTCTTT. This translates into CASRTGTLNTEAFF.

This clonotype was seen more than once but under ten times. The rearrangement joins TRBV2 to TRBJ1-2, with 7 positions matching TRBD1. The germline V gene has CDR1 SNHLY and CDR2 FYNNEI. The CDR3 totals 16 residues. J gave up 4 bases and V 6 bases, and 14 bases lay outside the gene matches. CDR3 loop: CASREKQQGRSYGYTF. CDR3 nucleotide sequence: TGTGCCAGCAGGGAAAAACAACAGGGGAGAAGCTATGGCTACACCTTC.

The V and J genes are TRBV20-1 and TRBJ1-2; D may be TRBD1 (5 bases). The CDR3 totals 14 residues. Trimming pared 3 bases from V and 0 bases from J, leaving 11 bases between. Germline CDR1 reads DFQATT; CDR2 reads SNEGSKA (reference sequence). The DNA of the CDR3 is TGCAGTGCTAGGGACACCCGCACTAACTATGGCTACACCTTC. Amino acid sequence: CSARDTRTNYGYTF.

The rearrangement uses TRBV20-1 and TRBJ2-4; D may match TRBD1 or TRBD2 (5 bases each). CDR3 length equals 14 residues. Looked up from germline, CDR1 is DFQATT and CDR2 is SNEGSKA (reference sequence). V shed 3 bases and J shed 0 bases, with 9 bases lying between them. The DNA of the CDR3 is TGCAGTGCTAGTACGGGGACAGCCAAAAACATTCAGTACTTC. As protein: CSASTGTAKNIQYF.

This clonotype was counted between two and nine times. The CDR3 protein is CASSRTGSYNEQFF. In DNA form, the CDR3 reads TGTGCCAGCAGCCGGACAGGGTCCTACAATGAGCAGTTCTTC. V is TRBV6-1 and J is TRBJ2-1; 8 positions match TRBD1. Trimming removed 6 bases from V and 1 base from J; junction bases left unmatched: 2. This CDR3 contains 14 residues. Germline V gene lookup returns CDR1 MNHNS and CDR2 SASEGT.

V and J are TRBV6-1 and TRBJ2-3, with unresolved D. The CDR3 sequence is 13 residues long. Trimming stripped 7 bases from V and 3 bases from J, with 11 bases between. Looked up from germline, CDR1 is MNHNS and CDR2 is SASEGT. CDR3 in amino acids: CASTPDSTDTQYF. CDR3 bases: TGTGCCAGCACCCCCGATTCAACAGATACGCAGTATTTT.

This clonotype was recorded a few times. The CDR3 nucleotides are TGTGCCAGCAGCTTAGCCCCTAGGGGCAATCAGCCCCAGCATTTT. Translating gives CASSLAPRGNQPQHF. This chain links TRBV7-8 with TRBJ1-5; D remains ambiguous. The V end was cut by 0 bases, the J end by 2 bases, with 8 bases between. In germline, CDR1 is SGHVS, CDR2 FQNEAQ. This CDR3 is built from 15 residues.

This clonotype has a handful of counts. The chain links TRBV15 to TRBJ2-1, with TRBD2 matching over 8 bases. V was pared by 3 bases and J by 6 bases, with 10 bases of the junction left unmatched. Germline-derived CDR1 and CDR2 are LNHNV and YYDKDF (reference sequence). This CDR3 has 16 residues. CDR3 sequence (DNA): TGTGCCACCAGCAGGTCAAGCGGGAGTAAATCCAATGAGCAGTTCTTC. Translated: CATSRSSGSKSNEQFF.

This clonotype was found a few times. The chain recombines TRBV27 with TRBJ1-2; perhaps TRBD1 as D (5 bases). The CDR3 extends over 15 amino acids. The germline gives CDR1 MNHEY, CDR2 SMNVEV (reference sequence). V lost 0 bases to trimming and J lost 7 bases, with 15 bases between them. In DNA, the CDR3 is TGTGCCAGCAGTTTATCGGGGCGAGGGCGGTTTGGCTACACCTTC. This translates into CASSLSGRGRFGYTF.

This clonotype appeared a few times. This chain uses TRBV10-1 with TRBJ1-2, with TRBD1 matching over 7 bases. Germline CDR1 and CDR2: WNHNN and SYGVQD (reference sequence). The CDR3 is made up of 14 amino acids. V lost 6 bases and J lost 4; bases outside the gene matches: 8. The CDR3 DNA reads TGCGCCAGCAGCGCCGGACAGGCTGGCTATGGCTACACCTTC. Its protein is CASSAGQAGYGYTF.

This rearrangement joins TRBV7-9 to TRBJ2-1; D is ambiguous. The CDR3 covers 15 residues. V was trimmed by 5 bases and J by 0 bases, leaving 11 bases between them. Germline V gene sequence: CDR1 SEHNR, CDR2 FQNEAQ (reference sequence). The CDR3 loop is CASSPLPSSYNEQFF. The CDR3 nucleotides are TGTGCCAGCAGCCCTCTTCCGAGCTCCTACAATGAGCAGTTCTTC.

The J gene is TRBJ1-2, the V gene TRBV5-5; D gene unclear. Germline CDR1 SGHKS, CDR2 YYEKEE (reference sequence). V was pared by 0 bases and J by 0 bases, with 9 bases between. CDR3 size: 15 residues. CDR3 sequence (DNA): TGTGCCAGCAGCTTGGGACCGGGAACTAACTATGGCTACACCTTC. Amino acid sequence: CASSLGPGTNYGYTF.

This sequence joins TRBV6-1 and TRBJ1-6; 7 nucleotides agree with TRBD1. Per germline, CDR1 MNHNS and CDR2 SASEGT. The V segment lost 5 bases and the J segment 9 bases; nucleotides outside the gene matches: 10. This CDR3 is 15 amino acids long. CDR3 region: CASSRQGSSGSPLHF. In DNA form, the CDR3 reads TGTGCCAGCAGTAGACAGGGTAGTTCAGGTTCACCCCTCCACTTT.

Points on this clonotype: Germline is not matched at one junction end, which may reflect a read error. The rearrangement uses TRBV12-5 and TRBJ1-2, with D uncertain. Germline-derived CDR1 and CDR2 are LGHNT and FRNRAP. This CDR3 is 11 amino acids long. The CDR3 spells CASGLNSGYTF. The CDR3 region has the DNA TGTGCTAGTGGGCTCAACTCTGGCTACACCTTC.

The table lists this clonotype with a few counts. The V and J genes are TRBV10-1 and TRBJ2-1, with TRBD2 identical over 7 bases. The V segment lost 5 bases and the J segment 7 bases; nucleotides outside the gene matches: 23. This CDR3 is 19 amino acids long. Germline V gene data show CDR1 as WNHNN and CDR2 as SYGVQD (reference sequence). The CDR3 loop reads CASSLFPAGSSSVPNEQFF. CDR3 sequence (DNA): TGCGCCAGCAGTCTCTTCCCAGCGGGGTCCTCATCGGTACCTAATGAGCAGTTCTTC.

The chain recombines TRBV19 with TRBJ1-1; TRBD1 agrees at 8 bases. This CDR3 comprises 13 residues. Trimming at V came to 3 bases and at J to 8 bases, leaving 5 bases not matched to a gene. Per germline, CDR1 LNHDA and CDR2 SQIVND (reference sequence). The chain's CDR3 is CASSMIWTGEAFF. The CDR3 DNA sequence: TGTGCCAGTAGTATGATTTGGACAGGGGAAGCTTTCTTT.

V and J are TRBV5-4 and TRBJ1-2, with a weak D call TRBD1 (6 bases). The length of the CDR3 is 14 residues. The ends were cut back, 5 bases at V and 8 bases at J, with 19 bases in the middle. Per germline, CDR1 SGHNT and CDR2 YYREEE (reference sequence). The CDR3 nucleotides read TGTGCCAGCAGTCTACCCCCAGGGGCTAAAGGCTACACCTTC. It translates to CASSLPPGAKGYTF.

The rearrangement joins TRBV6-1 to TRBJ2-5; TRBD1 matches 11 bases. The trim removed 2 bases at V and 2 bases at J, leaving 7 bases unmatched. The length of the CDR3 is 17 residues. The germline V gene has CDR1 MNHNS and CDR2 SASEGT. The CDR3 DNA reads TGTGCCAGCAGTGAATACGGACAGGGGGCCTGGCAAGAGACCCAGTACTTC. The encoded protein is CASSEYGQGAWQETQYF.

The chain joins TRBV7-6 to TRBJ1-6; D is possibly TRBD1 (6 bases). Trimming left V 5 bases short and J 7 bases short, with 9 bases between. There are 13 residues in the CDR3. The germline V gene has CDR1 SGHVS and CDR2 FNYEAQ. DNA for the CDR3: TGTGCCAGCAGCCCCGACAGGAATTCACCCCTCCACTTT. Residues: CASSPDRNSPLHF.

The chain has TRBV12-3 or TRBV12-4 and TRBJ2-7; unclear D gene. The V gene lost 4 bases and the J gene lost 2 bases, with 9 bases spanning the gap. The CDR3 is 13 amino acids. The CDR3 region has the DNA TGTGCCAGCAGTTCCTATCCAACCTACGAGCAGTACTTC. Amino acids: CASSSYPTYEQYF.

The chain recombines TRBV15 with TRBJ1-5; 8 bases fit TRBD1. The CDR3 contains 17 residues. Germline CDR1 and CDR2: LNHNV and YYDKDF (reference sequence). Trimming took 5 bases from V and 2 from J; bases not matched to a gene: 11. The CDR3 spells CATSSTKDRAGNQPQHF. The CDR3 nucleotides are TGTGCCACCAGCTCTACAAAGGACAGGGCTGGCAATCAGCCCCAGCATTTT.

The gene calls are TRBV20-1 and TRBJ2-1; D is unclear. Germline lookup yields CDR1 DFQATT and CDR2 SNEGSKA (reference sequence). Trimming stripped 7 bases from V and 0 bases from J, with 13 bases between. The CDR3 length is 14 residues. The CDR3 DNA follows: TGCAGTGTGACGTCAGTGAGCTCCTACAATGAGCAGTTCTTC. It is translated as CSVTSVSSYNEQFF.

V is TRBV11-2 and J is TRBJ2-3, with D hard to call. The CDR3 loop spans 14 amino acids. V was cut by 5 bases and J by 8 bases, with 17 bases left in between. Germline V gene lookup returns CDR1 SGHAT and CDR2 FQNNGV. Written as DNA, the CDR3 is TGTGCCAGCAGCCCACCCGGAAGGAGTGGTACGCAGTATTTT. This sequence encodes CASSPPGRSGTQYF.

V usage is TRBV7-2 and J usage is TRBJ2-5, with D possibly TRBD2 on 5 matching bases. Germline V CDR1 and CDR2: SGHTA, FQGNSA. The ends were cut back, 6 bases at V and 3 bases at J, with 14 bases in the middle. The CDR3 sequence is 14 residues long. The CDR3 DNA follows: TGTGCCAGCAGATCTACGGGATTTAAAGAGACCCAGTACTTC. It encodes CASRSTGFKETQYF.

Here the CDR3 reads CASRAGLAGLTDTQYF. The CDR3 region has the DNA TGTGCCAGCAGAGCGGGACTAGCGGGGTTGACAGATACGCAGTATTTT. This chain joins TRBV12-3 or TRBV12-4 and TRBJ2-3; 13 nucleotides agree with TRBD2. The ends lost 6 bases at V and 3 bases at J; junction bases unmatched: 6. This CDR3 is built from 16 residues.